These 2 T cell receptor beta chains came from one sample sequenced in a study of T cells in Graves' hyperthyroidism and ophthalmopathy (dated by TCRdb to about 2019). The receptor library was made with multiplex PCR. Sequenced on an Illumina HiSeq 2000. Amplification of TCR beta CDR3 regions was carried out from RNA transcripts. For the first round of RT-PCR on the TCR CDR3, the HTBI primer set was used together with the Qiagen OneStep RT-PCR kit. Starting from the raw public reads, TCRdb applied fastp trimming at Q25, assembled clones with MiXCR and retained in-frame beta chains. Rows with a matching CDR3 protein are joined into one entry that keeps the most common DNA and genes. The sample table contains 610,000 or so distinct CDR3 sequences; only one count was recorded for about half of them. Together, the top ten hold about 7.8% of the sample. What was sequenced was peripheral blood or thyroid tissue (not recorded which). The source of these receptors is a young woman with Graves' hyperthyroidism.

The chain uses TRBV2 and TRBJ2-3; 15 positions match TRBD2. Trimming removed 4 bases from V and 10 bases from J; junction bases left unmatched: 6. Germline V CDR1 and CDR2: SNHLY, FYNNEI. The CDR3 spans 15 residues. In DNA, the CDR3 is TGTGCCAGCAGTGTCCTGGGACTAGCGGGAGGCGCGCAGTATTTT. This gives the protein CASSVLGLAGGAQYF.

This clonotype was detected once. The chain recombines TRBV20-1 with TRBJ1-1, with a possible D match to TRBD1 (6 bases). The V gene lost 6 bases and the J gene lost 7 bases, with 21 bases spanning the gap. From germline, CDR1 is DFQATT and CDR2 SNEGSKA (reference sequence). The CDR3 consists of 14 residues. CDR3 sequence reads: CSAEADGGHNEAFF. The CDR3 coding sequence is TGCAGTGCCGAGGCGGATGGGGGGCATAATGAAGCTTTCTTT.